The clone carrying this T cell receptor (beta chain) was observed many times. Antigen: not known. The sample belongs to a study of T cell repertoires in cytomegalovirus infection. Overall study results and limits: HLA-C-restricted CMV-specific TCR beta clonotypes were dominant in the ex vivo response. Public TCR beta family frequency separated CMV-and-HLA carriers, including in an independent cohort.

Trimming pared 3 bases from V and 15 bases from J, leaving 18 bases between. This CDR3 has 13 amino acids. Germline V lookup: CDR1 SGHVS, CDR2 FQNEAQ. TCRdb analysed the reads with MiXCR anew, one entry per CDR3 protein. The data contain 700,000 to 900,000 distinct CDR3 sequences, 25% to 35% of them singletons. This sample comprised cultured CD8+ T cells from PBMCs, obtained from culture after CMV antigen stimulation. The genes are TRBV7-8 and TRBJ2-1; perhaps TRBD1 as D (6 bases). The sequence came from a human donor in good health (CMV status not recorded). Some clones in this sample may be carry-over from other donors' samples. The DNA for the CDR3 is TGTGCCAGCAGCTTCCCAGGGGAGCGATGGGTGTTCTTC. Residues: CASSFPGERWVFF.